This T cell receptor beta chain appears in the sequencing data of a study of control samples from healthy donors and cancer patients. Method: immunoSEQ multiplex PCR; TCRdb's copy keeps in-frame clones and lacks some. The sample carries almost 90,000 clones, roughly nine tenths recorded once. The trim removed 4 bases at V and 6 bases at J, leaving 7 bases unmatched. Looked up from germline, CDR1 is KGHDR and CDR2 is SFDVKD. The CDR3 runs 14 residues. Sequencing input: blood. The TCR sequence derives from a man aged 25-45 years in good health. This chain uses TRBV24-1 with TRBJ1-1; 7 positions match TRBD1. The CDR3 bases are TGTGCCACCAGTGAGAACCGACAGGGCTCTGAAGCTTTCTTT. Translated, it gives CATSENRQGSEAFF.